These 6 T cell receptor beta chains share one sample of origin, sequenced in a study of blood T cell repertoires in COVID-19. The method was immunoSEQ multiplex PCR; TCRdb's version includes in-frame clones alone and lacks a portion of them. The table includes 170,000 or so clones, 90% detected once. The sample was peripheral blood. The receptor set was obtained from a man aged 50-59 years with acute or convalescent COVID-19.

The chain employs TRBV30 and TRBJ1-1; 12 bases map to TRBD1. Trimming at V came to 8 bases and at J to 1 base, leaving 5 bases not matched to a gene. The CDR3 extends over 14 amino acids. Germline-derived CDR1 and CDR2 are GTSNPN and SVGIG (reference sequence). The CDR3 loop reads CARDRGPTNTEAFF. The CDR3 nucleotides read TGTGCCAGGGACAGGGGGCCAACGAACACTGAAGCTTTCTTT.

V and J are TRBV7-2 and TRBJ2-3; TRBD1 matches at 7 bases. There are 15 residues in the CDR3. After removal of 4 bases from V and 0 bases from J, the junction contained 4 bases not matched to a gene. Germline CDR1 reads SGHTA; CDR2 reads FQGNSA. The CDR3 DNA is TGTGCCAGCAGCTCCTCAGGGGGTAGCACAGATACGCAGTATTTT. Translating gives CASSSSGGSTDTQYF.

V and J are TRBV7-2 and TRBJ2-1, with D perhaps TRBD2 (7 bases). CDR1 is SGHTA and CDR2 is FQGNSA in the germline V gene. V was trimmed by 0 bases and J by 5 bases, leaving 26 bases between them. This CDR3 is built from 20 residues. The CDR3 sequence is CASSLAAGAFLYLTHNEQFF. The CDR3 bases are TGTGCCAGCAGCTTAGCCGCGGGGGCCTTTTTGTATCTTACACACAATGAGCAGTTCTTC.

The chain joins TRBV28 to TRBJ2-7; TRBD2 aligns across 14 bases. V was pared by 7 bases and J by 4 bases, with 12 bases of the junction left unmatched. There are 17 residues in the CDR3. Per germline, CDR1 MDHEN and CDR2 SYDVKM. DNA of the CDR3: TGTGCCAGCACTCCAACCGGGACTAGCGGGAGTTTGTACGAGCAGTACTTC. Translating gives CASTPTGTSGSLYEQYF.

The chain combines TRBV5-1 with TRBJ2-3, with a possible D match to TRBD2 (6 bases). CDR1 SGHRS and CDR2 YFSETQ come from the germline V gene. CDR3 size: 14 residues. V was pared by 0 bases and J by 3 bases, with 8 bases between. For the CDR3, the DNA is TGCGCCAGCAGCTTGGTAGCGGTTACAGATACGCAGTATTTT. It is translated as CASSLVAVTDTQYF.

The V gene is TRBV11-2, the J gene TRBJ1-6; possibly TRBD1 for D (5 bases). This CDR3 is 14 amino acids long. Per germline, CDR1 SGHAT and CDR2 FQNNGV. Trimming left V 1 base short and J 8 bases short, with 9 bases between. The CDR3 is CASSLAGVYSPLHF. CDR3 DNA sequence: TGTGCCAGCAGCTTAGCGGGGGTTTATTCACCCCTCCACTTT.